This T cell receptor beta chain was captured by sequencing in a study of shared clonotypes between healthy human individuals. In the authors' workflow: For the immunoSEQ data, sequences were junction-only without quality scores, so filtering differed. Profiling relied on immunoSEQ multiplex PCR, and the TCRdb table lists in-frame clones only, not all of them. D and trimming come from the DNA, and the V and J calls and clone size come from that table. The profile covers about 1.1 million clones, with around 78% appearing a single time and approximately 0.5% taken by the ten largest. The CDR3 runs 12 residues. Germline CDR1 is LNHDA and CDR2 is SQIVND (reference sequence). V was clipped by 6 bases and J by 8 bases, with 10 bases between them. Overall study results and limits: Relative to memory subsets, naive subsets generally showed larger estimated richness. All-four-donor shared clonotypes had higher generation probabilities than non-shared clonotypes did. It was observed that about 5% of naive CD4 clonotypes were shared across several donors.

Worth noting for this clone: Its cognate antigen is unknown.

The TCR was taken from a man younger than 30 in good health. Some clones in this sample may be carry-over from other donors' samples. This chain uses TRBV19 with TRBJ1-4; the D is unclear. The source material was memory CD4+ T cells from PBMCs. Subset defined: CD45RA-negative fraction. The CDR3 reads CASRPFGEKLFF. The CDR3 DNA sequence: TGTGCCAGTAGGCCATTTGGCGAAAAACTGTTTTTT.